The TCR beta chain under discussion was sequenced for a study of T cells in Graves' hyperthyroidism and ophthalmopathy. In its sample, this clonotype was seen a few times. Its target is not known. Germline-derived CDR1 and CDR2 are SQVTM and ANQGSEA. J was trimmed by 4 bases and V by 5 bases; bases with no gene match: 4. This CDR3 spans 14 amino acids. Amplification of TCR beta CDR3 regions was performed using RNA transcripts as template. When the TCR CDR3 underwent first-round RT-PCR, the HTBI primer set was used. MiXCR, run by TCRdb on the multiplex PCR reads, gives a single entry per CDR3 protein. The sample holds hundreds of thousands of distinct CDR3 sequences; approximately 15% are singletons and the top ten take about 18%. Study-wide points: Most clonotypes that expanded in the thyroid above 0.001 also showed up in blood. Ophthalmopathy onset followed model prediction by a median approximately 5.9 months.

The sample was blood. This TCR was recovered from a woman between 18 and 29 years old with Graves' hyperthyroidism. J is TRBJ2-1 and V is TRBV29-1, with 11 bases identical to TRBD2. CDR3 sequence reads: CSVRGTSGYNEQFF. CDR3 nucleotide sequence: TGCAGCGTTCGGGGGACTAGCGGTTACAATGAGCAGTTCTTC.